A selection of T cell receptor beta chains follows, all from one sample in a study of T cells in Graves' hyperthyroidism and ophthalmopathy. In TCRdb, the multiplex PCR reads were re-called with MiXCR into one record per CDR3 protein. The sample shows 300,000 to 450,000 distinct CDR3 sequences, around 13% of them seen only once. Sequenced input: blood. The receptors come from a woman in her 30s with Graves' ophthalmopathy. CDR3s include the opening cysteine and the closing phenylalanine or tryptophan. The D gene is left open where the match is weak. Not every row has a clone size; where given, it reads once, few, many or a size class.

TRBV27	TRBJ2-7	TRBD1	many	TGTGCCAGCAGTTCCCCCGGGACAGTCTACGAGCAGTACTTC	CASSSPGTVYEQYF
TRBV4-2	TRBJ2-7	TRBD2	few	TGTGCCAGCAGCCAGGCCGGTAGCGGGGGCCGGTACGAGCAGTACTTC	CASSQAGSGGRYEQYF
TRBV4-1	TRBJ2-2	.	.	TGCGCCGGCAGCCAAGAGTCTCGTGCAGTTCGGGCCGGGGAGCTGTTTTTT	CAGSQESRAVRAGELFF
TRBV18	TRBJ2-2	TRBD1	many	TGTGCCAGCTCACGAGGACAGGGGACAAACACCGGGGAGCTGTTTTTT	CASSRGQGTNTGELFF
TRBV12-3/TRBV12-4	TRBJ1-5	.	many	TGTGCCAGCAGTCAAGGGGATTGGCAGCCCCAGCATTTT	CASSQGDWQPQHF
TRBV12-5	TRBJ1-5	TRBD1	.	TGTGCTAGTGGTTTAGCCGCGGGACAGGGTTTAACCCAGCCCCAGCATTTT	CASGLAAGQGLTQPQHF
TRBV28	TRBJ2-7	TRBD1	many	TGTGCCAGCAGTTTGGGGACAGGGGACGAGCAGTACTTC	CASSLGTGDEQYF
TRBV9	TRBJ2-5	TRBD1	many	TGTGCCAGCAGCGTAGTAGGGACAGGCGTAGAGACCCAGTACTTC	CASSVVGTGVETQYF
TRBV6-1	TRBJ1-5	.	many	TGTGCCAGCAGTGTGTGGCTTAGCAATCAGCCCCAGCATTTT	CASSVWLSNQPQHF
TRBV2	TRBJ2-5	TRBD1	.	TGTGCCAGCACCCGACAGGGTGCGGAGACCCAGTACTTC	CASTRQGAETQYF
TRBV3-1	TRBJ2-3	TRBD2	many	TGTGCCAGCCGGCCCCTAGCGGGGGGGCCGAGGGATACGCAGTATTTT	CASRPLAGGPRDTQYF
TRBV27	TRBJ2-2	.	few	TGTGCCAGCAGTACCCTCCCCGGAGGTGTTGGCACCGGGGAGCTGTTTTTT	CASSTLPGGVGTGELFF
TRBV3-1	TRBJ2-7	.	many	TGTGCCAGCAGCCGCTTGCCGGAAAGCAACGAGCAGTACTTC	CASSRLPESNEQYF
TRBV20-1	TRBJ2-5	TRBD2	many	TGCAGTGCTAGACCCCCCCTGGCGAGCGGGGGGTTAGAGACCCAGTACTTC	CSARPPLASGGLETQYF
TRBV4-1	TRBJ2-7	.	.	TGCGCCAGCAGCCAAGGGATGCTGAGTTTGGAGCAGTACTTC	CASSQGMLSLEQYF
TRBV3-1	TRBJ2-1	.	.	TGTGCCAGCAGCCCTACCTTAACCTCCTACAATGAGCAGTTCTTC	CASSPTLTSYNEQFF
TRBV2	TRBJ1-5	TRBD1	many	TGTGCCAGCAGACCATACAGGGGCTCCGATCAGCCCCAGCATTTT	CASRPYRGSDQPQHF
TRBV5-5	TRBJ2-7	.	few	TGTGCCAGCAGCCCCACTCTCGGACACCCGACTGGGCAGTACTTC	CASSPTLGHPTGQYF
TRBV7-2	TRBJ1-5	TRBD1	many	TGTGCCAGCAGCTTAGAAGGGGGCGATCAGCCCCAGCATTTT	CASSLEGGDQPQHF
TRBV30	TRBJ1-6	.	many	TGTGCCTGGATGAAAAGGGAAGGGGCACCCCTCCACTTT	CAWMKREGAPLHF
TRBV2	TRBJ2-5	.	.	TGTGCCAGCAGGGGCAAAAGCGGGTACTTC	CASRGKSGYF
TRBV4-1	TRBJ1-5	.	.	TGCGCCAGCAGCCAAGATTGGGCGGACGAGGGTCAGCCCCAGCATTTT	CASSQDWADEGQPQHF
TRBV5-1	TRBJ2-2	.	.	TGCGCCAGCAGCTTGGAAGCAAACGGGGAGCTGTTTTTT	CASSLEANGELFF
TRBV19	TRBJ1-2	.	many	.	CAYLCGPNYGYTF
TRBV6-1	TRBJ2-3	.	.	TGTGCCAGCAGTCCTCGCTGGGCTCCGGGGGATACGCAGTATTTT	CASSPRWAPGDTQYF
TRBV19	TRBJ1-1	TRBD1	.	TGTGCCAGAAACATTAAGGTAGTAGTGAAGACAGGGTGCGGCACTGAAGCTTTCTTT	CARNIKVVVKTGCGTEAFF
TRBV6-1	TRBJ1-1	TRBD1	few	TGTGCCAGCAGGAAGGGGGCCCTCACTGAAGCTTTCTTT	CASRKGALTEAFF
TRBV11-2	TRBJ1-6	.	many	TGTGCCTACCGGACGGCCTATAATTCACCCCTCCACTTT	CAYRTAYNSPLHF
TRBV6-2/TRBV6-3	TRBJ2-5	.	many	TGTGCCAGCAGGCTCCCAGCGGGTATCCAAGAGACCCAGTACTTC	CASRLPAGIQETQYF
TRBV7-2	TRBJ2-2	TRBD1	many	TGTGCCAGCAGCTTGGGACAGGGAACCCCCGGGGAGCTGTTTTTT	CASSLGQGTPGELFF
TRBV3-1	TRBJ1-3	.	many	TGTGCCAGCAGCCTCAGGGGAGCCGTCACTGGAAACACCATATATTTT	CASSLRGAVTGNTIYF
TRBV2	TRBJ1-6	.	many	TGTGCCAGCAGTGAGAGCTCCTATAATTCACCCCTCCACTTT	CASSESSYNSPLHF
TRBV13	TRBJ1-6	.	.	TGTGCCAGCAGCTTAACCCGGGACCGAAGCTCCTATAATTCACCCCTCCACTTT	CASSLTRDRSSYNSPLHF
TRBV7-2	TRBJ1-5	.	many	TGTGCCAGCAGCCTAAAGAGTTCTAATCAGCCCCAGCATTTT	CASSLKSSNQPQHF
TRBV20-1	TRBJ2-3	TRBD2	many	TGCAGTGCTAGGGCCCTTGGGGGGGGTGTTGGTGTAAGGGAACGAACGCAGTATTTT	CSARALGGGVGVRERTQYF
TRBV13	TRBJ2-2	.	many	TGTGCCAGCAGCTTACTGGGACCCGACACCGGGGAGCTGTTTTTT	CASSLLGPDTGELFF
TRBV6-1	TRBJ1-2	.	many	TGTGCCAGCAGTTTAGGGGTTCGTGGCTACACCTTC	CASSLGVRGYTF
TRBV12-3/TRBV12-4	TRBJ2-3	.	many	TGTGCCAGCAGTCTAACAAGTCAAGCCACAGATACGCAGTATTTT	CASSLTSQATDTQYF
TRBV27	TRBJ2-7	TRBD1	many	TGTGCCAGCAGTTTAGGTGCAGGGGGCTCCTACGAGCAGTACTTC	CASSLGAGGSYEQYF
TRBV24-1	TRBJ1-5	.	many	TGTGCCACCAGTGACCTGGACAGCAATCAGCCCCAGCATTTT	CATSDLDSNQPQHF
TRBV6-6	TRBJ1-5	TRBD1	few	TGTGCCAGCAGTTACAGGGGACAGGCCCGCGGAGGGCCCCAGCATTTT	CASSYRGQARGGPQHF
TRBV5-5	TRBJ1-5	TRBD1	.	TGTGCCAGCAGCTTGGTGGGGGGGACAGGGGGCTTTCCCCAGCATTTT	CASSLVGGTGGFPQHF
TRBV20-1	TRBJ2-5	.	many	TGCAGTGCCGTCATCTGGGGAAAAGAGACCCAGTACTTC	CSAVIWGKETQYF